This T cell receptor beta chain was captured in a study of a mutant IDH1 vaccine in newly diagnosed glioma. Study overall: Vaccination started 4-6 weeks after radiotherapy alone, or with temozolomide cycles. Study conclusions and caveats: Vaccination elicited immune responses in around 92% of patients.

Notes on this clone: What it recognizes is unknown.

The protocol was immunoSEQ multiplex PCR, while the TCRdb copy is restricted to in-frame clones and leaves out a portion. This sample has 50,000 to 70,000 clones, with roughly 71% found just once. This CDR3 comprises 12 residues. The V and J ends lost 3 bases and 2 bases respectively, with 2 bases between them. CDR1 and CDR2 (germline): KGHSH, LQKENI. Time point here: week 35, safety follow-up. Doses of 300 ug of mutant IDH1 20-mer peptide were given with topical imiquimod. This material consisted of PBMCs, taken from a glioma patient whose treatment included an IDH1 peptide vaccine. This TCR was recovered from a man aged 50 to 59 with glioma. This sequence joins TRBV18 and TRBJ1-5; D gene unclear. The DNA of the CDR3 is TGTGCCAGCTCACCGGGCAATCAGCCCCAGCATTTT. Its protein is CASSPGNQPQHF.